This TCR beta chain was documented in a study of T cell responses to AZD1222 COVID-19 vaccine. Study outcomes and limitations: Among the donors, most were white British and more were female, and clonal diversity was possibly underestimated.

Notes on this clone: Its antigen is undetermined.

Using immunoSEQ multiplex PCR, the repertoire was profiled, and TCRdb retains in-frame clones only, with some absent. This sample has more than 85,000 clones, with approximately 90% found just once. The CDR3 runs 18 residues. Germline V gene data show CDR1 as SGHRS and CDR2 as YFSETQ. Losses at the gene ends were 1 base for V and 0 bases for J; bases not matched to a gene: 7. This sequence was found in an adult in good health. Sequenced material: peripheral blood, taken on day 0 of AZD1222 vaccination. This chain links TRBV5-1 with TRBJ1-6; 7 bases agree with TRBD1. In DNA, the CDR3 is TGCGCCAGCAGCTTGAAGGGGGCGGCCAGCTCCTATAATTCACCCCTCCACTTT. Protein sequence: CASSLKGAASSYNSPLHF.